These 10 T cell receptor beta chains were all obtained from the same sample, sequenced in a study of T cells after yellow fever vaccination. TCRdb re-called the 5' RACE reads through MiXCR, storing one row per CDR3 protein. The table includes roughly 520,000 distinct CDR3 sequences, roughly a fifth detected once. The specimen comprised PBMCs, sampled less than 25 days after the first yellow fever vaccination. The source of these receptors is a young man who received the YFV17D yellow fever vaccine.

The V gene is TRBV4-3, the J gene TRBJ2-5; D is uncertain. The CDR3 is made up of 17 amino acids. Deletions cut 0 bases from V and 0 bases from J, with 14 bases between. Looked up from germline, CDR1 is LGHNA and CDR2 is YSLEER. CDR3 region: CASSQDPPGPYQETQYF. CDR3 bases: TGCGCCAGCAGCCAAGATCCCCCAGGACCGTACCAAGAGACCCAGTACTTC.

This chain links TRBV6-2 or TRBV6-3 with TRBJ2-5; TRBD1 matches 10 bases. The CDR3 covers 16 residues. Germline CDR1 MNHEY, CDR2 SVGEGT. The trim removed 4 bases at V and 4 bases at J, leaving 9 bases unmatched. CDR3 sequence: CASSLWDRGGGETQYF. CDR3 nucleotides: TGTGCCAGCAGTTTATGGGACAGGGGCGGTGGAGAGACCCAGTACTTC.

The gene calls are TRBV15 and TRBJ1-2; D gene unclear. Per the germline V gene, CDR1 is LNHNV and CDR2 is YYDKDF (reference sequence). Trimming took 0 bases from V and 3 from J, leaving 8 bases between them. This CDR3 is 14 amino acids long. The CDR3 DNA reads as TGTGCCACCAGCAGAGATGACGGCTACTATGGCTACACCTTC. Translation gives CATSRDDGYYGYTF.

The rearrangement joins TRBV7-3 to TRBJ2-1, with 12 bases fitting TRBD2. This CDR3 is 17 amino acids long. The germline CDR1 and CDR2 sequences are SGHTA and FQGTGA. V shed 5 bases, J shed 2 bases, and the junction held 7 bases outside the gene matches. CDR3 residues: CASSVHPSGGAYNEQFF. For the CDR3, the DNA is TGTGCCAGCAGCGTGCACCCTAGCGGGGGGGCCTACAATGAGCAGTTCTTC.

This clonotype came up a few times. The chain employs TRBV11-2 and TRBJ2-2; D is undetermined. The germline gives CDR1 SGHAT, CDR2 FQNNGV. Between the trimmed V and J ends, which lost 3 bases and 1 base, there was a span of 12 bases. The CDR3 totals 16 residues. CDR3 DNA: TGTGCCAGCAGCTTCCCCCCCCGCAGGAACACCGGGGAGCTGTTTTTT. This gives the protein CASSFPPRRNTGELFF.

This clonotype was counted many times. This chain connects TRBV21-1 to TRBJ2-5; TRBD1, as called in the table, went unchecked against the DNA. TRBV21-1 is shown as a pseudogene. This CDR3 is 18 amino acids long. The CDR3 sequence is CASSKDLLGADNQETQYF. CDR3 coding DNA: TGTGCCAGCAGCAAAGATCTCCTGGGGGCTGACAACCAAGAGACCCAGTACTTC.

This chain links TRBV7-2 with TRBJ2-7; tentative D call: TRBD1 (5 bases). V shed 5 bases and J shed 2 bases, with 10 bases lying between them. CDR1 and CDR2 (germline): SGHTA, FQGNSA. This CDR3 region has 13 residues. The CDR3 coding sequence is TGTGCCAGCAGCCAGGGAAACCCCTACGAGCAGTACTTC. Protein: CASSQGNPYEQYF.

J is TRBJ2-1 and V is TRBV27; 7 bases align to TRBD2. The CDR3 totals 15 residues. The junction had 5 bases not matched to a gene; V was cut back by 2 bases and J by 4 bases. The germline V gene has CDR1 MNHEY and CDR2 SMNVEV (reference sequence). CDR3 in amino acids: CASSLLWGGYNEQFF. In DNA form, the CDR3 reads TGTGCCAGCAGTTTACTCTGGGGGGGATACAATGAGCAGTTCTTC.

This clonotype was recorded a few times. The CDR3 region has the DNA TGCGCCAGCAGCCAAGGACGGGGGATTACTGAAGCTTTCTTT. It codes for CASSQGRGITEAFF. This chain uses TRBV4-3 with TRBJ1-1; TRBD1 might be the D (5 bases). The V end lost 1 base, the J end lost 5 bases, and 11 bases lay between the germline ends. This CDR3 is built from 14 residues. CDR1 is LGHNA and CDR2 is YSLEER in the germline V gene.

This clonotype was observed a few times. The chain employs TRBV10-3 and TRBJ2-4; unclear D gene. Germline assignment: CDR1 ENHRY and CDR2 SYGVKD. V was cut by 5 bases and J by 2 bases, with 13 bases left in between. The CDR3 length is 15 residues. The CDR3 nucleotides are TGTGCCATCAGTCTCCTTTTTCTCCCCAAAAACATTCAGTACTTC. It encodes CAISLLFLPKNIQYF.